A selection of T cell receptor beta chains follows, all from one sample in a study of T-cell memory formation after mild COVID-19. TCRdb itself ran the 5' RACE reads through MiXCR, one entry per CDR3 protein. Of roughly 620,000 distinct CDR3 sequences in the sample, more than 15% were seen once. The sequenced sample was PBMCs or a T cell subset sorted from them (not recorded which). The receptors stem from an adult woman who had mild COVID-19 (a few samples of this study predate the infection). Cell type and time point are not known. Both conserved end residues are part of each CDR3. The D gene is left open where the match is weak. Only some rows state a clone size, as once, few, many or a class for expanded clones.

>-|-|TRBJ2-7|TRBV9
TGTGCCAGCAGCGCCCAGGGTGGAAGCTCCTACGAGCAGTACTTC
CASSAQGGSSYEQYF
>-|-|TRBJ2-3|TRBV21-1
TGTGCCAGCAGCAAGCCAACGGATGAGGGGACAAGGAGCACAGATACGCAGTATTTT
CASSKPTDEGTRSTDTQYF
>-|-|TRBJ2-7|TRBV7-9
TGTGCCAGCAGCTTTTGGGGGAGTGGTTCCTACGAGCAGTACTTC
CASSFWGSGSYEQYF
>-|TRBD1|TRBJ2-2|TRBV6-6
TGTGCCAGCAGTTCCTTCGGACAGGGTATTTCCGGGGAGCTGTTTTTT
CASSSFGQGISGELFF
>few|-|TRBJ2-5|TRBV7-2
TGTGCCAGCAGCCCCCGGTGGGCAGGGGACCCAGAGACCCAGTACTTC
CASSPRWAGDPETQYF
>-|TRBD1|TRBJ1-1|TRBV4-1
TGCGCCAGCAGTCTCGGACAGGGAACGATGGCCACTGAAGCTTTCTTT
CASSLGQGTMATEAFF
>few|-|TRBJ2-2|TRBV19
TGTGCCAGTAGTATAGATCGGGCCGGCACCGGGGAGCTGTTTTTT
CASSIDRAGTGELFF
>-|-|TRBJ1-2|TRBV4-1
TGCGCCAGCAGCCAAGGGCGGGGAGACTATGGCTACACCTTC
CASSQGRGDYGYTF
>many|TRBD2|TRBJ2-1|TRBV12-3/TRBV12-4
TGTGCCAGCAGTTTAGGTAGCGGGAGCTACAATGAGCAGTTCTTC
CASSLGSGSYNEQFF
>few|-|TRBJ2-1|TRBV5-1
TGCGCCAGCAGCTTGGAGGACACCTCCCATGAGCAGTTCTTC
CASSLEDTSHEQFF
>-|-|TRBJ1-1|TRBV5-1
TGCGCCAGCAGCCGCGAACCCGGACAGCACACTGAAGCTTTCTTT
CASSREPGQHTEAFF
>few|-|TRBJ2-2|TRBV3-1
TGTGCCAGCAGCCAAGAGGAGGGAGCCGGGGAGCTGTTTTTT
CASSQEEGAGELFF
>few|TRBD2|TRBJ2-1|TRBV9
TGTGCCAGCAGCGCCCTAGCGGGGAGCTACAATGAGCAGTTCTTC
CASSALAGSYNEQFF
>few|-|TRBJ1-6|TRBV29-1
TGCAGCGTGAGAGGGGCCGTAAATTCACCCCTCCACTTT
CSVRGAVNSPLHF
>-|TRBD1|TRBJ1-4|TRBV7-8
TGTGCCAGCAGCTTACTGGGACAGGGGCCGAAGGGACTGTTTTTT
CASSLLGQGPKGLFF
>-|TRBD2|TRBJ2-2|TRBV6-2/TRBV6-3
TGTGCCAGCAGTTACTCAGGGACTAGCGGGATTACCGGGGAGCTGTTTTTT
CASSYSGTSGITGELFF
>-|-|TRBJ2-7|TRBV4-3
TGCGCCAGCAGCCAAGATCGTTTTACAGGGTTAGAGCAGTACTTC
CASSQDRFTGLEQYF
>-|TRBD1|TRBJ1-2|TRBV29-1
TGCAGCGTTGAACCAGCGGGACAGGGTTATGGCTACACCTTC
CSVEPAGQGYGYTF
>-|-|TRBJ2-7|TRBV20-1
TGCAGTGCTAGAGATAATGCCTACGAGCAGTACTTC
CSARDNAYEQYF
>-|TRBD2|TRBJ2-3|TRBV20-1
TGCAGTGCTCCGGGACTAGCGGGAGAGTCGCCATTAGATACGCAGTATTTT
CSAPGLAGESPLDTQYF
>-|-|TRBJ1-2|TRBV10-3
TGTGCCATCAGTGAGGGGCGACATGTGAATGGCTACACCTTC
CAISEGRHVNGYTF
>-|-|TRBJ1-2|TRBV3-1
TGTGCCAGCAGCCAAGATATGCGGGGAAACTATGGCTACACCTTC
CASSQDMRGNYGYTF
>-|TRBD1|TRBJ1-5|TRBV27
TGTGCCAGCAGTCCTCTGGACAGGGGAAGCAATCAGCCCCAGCATTTT
CASSPLDRGSNQPQHF
>few|-|TRBJ1-6|TRBV4-1
TGCGCCAGCAGCCGAGGTTGGGCGGAGAATTCACCCCTCCACTTT
CASSRGWAENSPLHF
>many|TRBD1|TRBJ1-1|TRBV5-1
TGCGCCAGCAGCCCCGGGACAGGGAGGAACACTGAAGCTTTCTTT
CASSPGTGRNTEAFF
>few|-|TRBJ2-3|TRBV4-3
TGCGCCAGCAGCCAAGATGTGGCGGTGCGGGGAGATACGCAGTATTTT
CASSQDVAVRGDTQYF
>once|-|TRBJ1-6|TRBV7-2
TGTGCCAGCAGCTTAGCGGGTAGGGTGCATTCACCCCTCCACTTT
CASSLAGRVHSPLHF
>-|-|TRBJ1-6|TRBV18
TGTGCCAGCTCACCGCGACAACTTGACGATTCACCCCTCCACTTT
CASSPRQLDDSPLHF
>few|-|TRBJ2-3|TRBV20-1
TGCAGGGTAGGGGATACGCAGTATTTT
CRVGDTQYF
>-|TRBD1|TRBJ2-1|TRBV5-1
TGCGCCAGCAGCGCCCAAAGGGACAGCTCCTTCATGAGTGAGCAGTTCTTC
CASSAQRDSSFMSEQFF
>few|-|TRBJ2-5|TRBV11-1
TGTGCCAGCAGCCAACTCGGGCAGGGAGACCCAGGGACCCAGTACTTC
CASSQLGQGDPGTQYF
>-|TRBD2|TRBJ2-7|TRBV20-1
TGCAGTGCTCTCCCCCGACTAGCGGGGGAACTTAGGATCTCCTACGAGCAGTACTTC
CSALPRLAGELRISYEQYF
>-|TRBD1|TRBJ2-7|TRBV5-1
TGCGCCAGCAGCTTGGGAATGGGACAGGGTCTAGAGCAGTACTTC
CASSLGMGQGLEQYF
>-|-|TRBJ1-6|TRBV11-1
TGTGCCAGCAGCCACAGTACGATAACAGGATGGTCTTCACCCCTCCACTTT
CASSHSTITGWSSPLHF
>few|-|TRBJ2-7|TRBV19
TGTGCCAGTAAAGGGACGGGACTCTACGAGCAGTACTTC
CASKGTGLYEQYF